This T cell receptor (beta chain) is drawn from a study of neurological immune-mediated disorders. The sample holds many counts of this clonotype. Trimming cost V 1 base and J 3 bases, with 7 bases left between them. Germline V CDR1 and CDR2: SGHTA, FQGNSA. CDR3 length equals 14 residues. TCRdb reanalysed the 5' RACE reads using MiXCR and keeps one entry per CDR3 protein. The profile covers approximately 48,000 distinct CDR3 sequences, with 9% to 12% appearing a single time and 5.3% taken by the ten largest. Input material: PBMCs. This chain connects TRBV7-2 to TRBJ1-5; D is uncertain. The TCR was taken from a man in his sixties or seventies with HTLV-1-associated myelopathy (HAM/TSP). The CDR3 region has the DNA TGTGCCAGCAGCTTAGATCGGTTCAATCAGCCCCAGCATTTT. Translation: CASSLDRFNQPQHF.